Listed below are T cell receptor beta chains from one sample, sequenced in a study of a mutant IDH1 vaccine in newly diagnosed glioma. Assay used: immunoSEQ multiplex PCR; TCRdb lists only in-frame clones, some missing. The sample carries 110,000 or so clones, almost 90% recorded once. No antigen is known for these receptors. Material: PBMCs, obtained from a glioma patient whose treatment included an IDH1 peptide vaccine. Source of these receptors: a woman aged 50 to 60 with glioma. Each CDR3 is given with its conserved first and last residue. The order of the fields is CDR3 protein, CDR3 DNA, D gene, clone size, J gene, V gene. The D gene is left open where the match is weak. Expanded clones are given a class, and other clones once, few, many or no size at all.

cdr3_aa: CASSTIRGGETQYF; cdr3_nt: TGTGCCAGCAGCACCATCAGGGGGGGAGAGACCCAGTACTTC; d_call: .; clone_size: .; j_call: TRBJ2-5; v_call: TRBV11-2
cdr3_aa: CASSTRQSFAYEQYF; cdr3_nt: TGTGCCAGCAGCACCCGACAGTCATTCGCCTACGAGCAGTACTTC; d_call: .; clone_size: .; j_call: TRBJ2-7; v_call: TRBV5-6
cdr3_aa: CASSYSKAAYNSPLHF; cdr3_nt: TGTGCCAGCAGTTACTCGAAGGCAGCCTATAATTCACCCCTCCACTTT; d_call: .; clone_size: .; j_call: TRBJ1-6; v_call: TRBV6-5
cdr3_aa: CSVNSDRGYEQYF; cdr3_nt: TGCAGCGTTAACTCGGACAGGGGCTACGAGCAGTACTTC; d_call: TRBD1; clone_size: .; j_call: TRBJ2-7; v_call: TRBV29-1
cdr3_aa: CASSPRGGTYEQYF; cdr3_nt: TGTGCCAGCAGTCCTCGCGGGGGAACCTACGAGCAGTACTTC; d_call: TRBD2; clone_size: .; j_call: TRBJ2-7; v_call: TRBV28
cdr3_aa: CASSPGLPRYEQYF; cdr3_nt: TGTGCCAGCAGCCCCGGACTACCTCGTTACGAGCAGTACTTC; d_call: .; clone_size: few; j_call: TRBJ2-7; v_call: TRBV6-5
cdr3_aa: CASSLSGTDPYEQYF; cdr3_nt: TGTGCCAGCAGCTTATCCGGGACAGACCCCTACGAGCAGTACTTC; d_call: TRBD1; clone_size: .; j_call: TRBJ2-7; v_call: TRBV5-4
cdr3_aa: CASRSWGTDTQYF; cdr3_nt: TGTGCCAGCAGGAGTTGGGGCACAGATACGCAGTATTTT; d_call: .; clone_size: .; j_call: TRBJ2-3; v_call: TRBV27
cdr3_aa: CAARRGRGTDTQYF; cdr3_nt: TGTGCCGCGCGCCGGGGACGGGGGACAGATACGCAGTATTTT; d_call: .; clone_size: .; j_call: TRBJ2-3; v_call: TRBV10-3
cdr3_aa: CASTGTGGFNQPQHF; cdr3_nt: TGTGCCAGCACCGGGACAGGGGGATTCAATCAGCCCCAGCATTTT; d_call: TRBD1; clone_size: few; j_call: TRBJ1-5; v_call: TRBV2
cdr3_aa: CASSDRLAGGPDTQYF; cdr3_nt: TGTGCCAGCAGTGATAGACTAGCGGGAGGCCCAGATACGCAGTATTTT; d_call: TRBD2; clone_size: .; j_call: TRBJ2-3; v_call: TRBV6-1
cdr3_aa: CASSPPVLDRWYF; cdr3_nt: TGTGCCAGCTCACCACCGGTATTGGACAGGTGGTATTTT; d_call: TRBD1; clone_size: .; j_call: TRBJ2-3; v_call: TRBV18
cdr3_aa: CASSQDPRGHEAFF; cdr3_nt: TGCGCCAGCAGCCAAGATCCTAGGGGCCATGAAGCTTTCTTT; d_call: .; clone_size: .; j_call: TRBJ1-1; v_call: TRBV4-1
cdr3_aa: CASSRATSSYNEQFF; cdr3_nt: TGTGCCAGTAGTCGAGCCACGAGCTCCTACAATGAGCAGTTCTTC; d_call: .; clone_size: .; j_call: TRBJ2-1; v_call: TRBV19
cdr3_aa: CASSLGGTYYGYTF; cdr3_nt: TGTGCCAGCAGTTTAGGCGGGACATATTATGGCTACACCTTC; d_call: .; clone_size: .; j_call: TRBJ1-2; v_call: TRBV28
cdr3_aa: CASSLYGGGSGANVLTF; cdr3_nt: TGTGCCAGCAGTTTATATGGAGGGGGTTCGGGGGCCAACGTCCTGACTTTC; d_call: .; clone_size: .; j_call: TRBJ2-6; v_call: TRBV27
cdr3_aa: CASSLGDRHNQPQHF; cdr3_nt: TGTGCCAGCAGTTTAGGGGACAGACACAATCAGCCCCAGCATTTT; d_call: TRBD1; clone_size: .; j_call: TRBJ1-5; v_call: TRBV28
cdr3_aa: CSVGGNSGTGELFF; cdr3_nt: TGCAGCGTGGGGGGTAATAGTGGCACCGGGGAGCTGTTTTTT; d_call: .; clone_size: .; j_call: TRBJ2-2; v_call: TRBV29-1
cdr3_aa: CASSVWDGPYEQYF; cdr3_nt: TGTGCCAGCAGCGTTTGGGACGGCCCCTACGAGCAGTACTTC; d_call: .; clone_size: .; j_call: TRBJ2-7; v_call: TRBV9
cdr3_aa: CASSGLQSYNEQFF; cdr3_nt: TGTGCCAGCAGCGGCCTGCAATCCTACAATGAGCAGTTCTTC; d_call: .; clone_size: .; j_call: TRBJ2-1; v_call: TRBV9
cdr3_aa: CASSPSGMSTDTQYF; cdr3_nt: TGTGCCAGCAGTCCTAGCGGGATGAGCACAGATACGCAGTATTTT; d_call: TRBD2; clone_size: once; j_call: TRBJ2-3; v_call: TRBV27
cdr3_aa: CASSLVGGSYNEQFF; cdr3_nt: TGTGCCAGCAGCTTGGTCGGAGGGTCCTACAATGAGCAGTTCTTC; d_call: .; clone_size: .; j_call: TRBJ2-1; v_call: TRBV5-6
cdr3_aa: CASSLAHGRENYNEQFF; cdr3_nt: TGTGCCAGCAGCTTGGCGCACGGCAGGGAAAATTACAATGAGCAGTTCTTC; d_call: .; clone_size: .; j_call: TRBJ2-1; v_call: TRBV5-4
cdr3_aa: CASSLATTLVYF; cdr3_nt: TGTGCTAGCAGCTTAGCGACCACATTAGTGTATTTT; d_call: .; clone_size: .; j_call: TRBJ1-3; v_call: TRBV7-7